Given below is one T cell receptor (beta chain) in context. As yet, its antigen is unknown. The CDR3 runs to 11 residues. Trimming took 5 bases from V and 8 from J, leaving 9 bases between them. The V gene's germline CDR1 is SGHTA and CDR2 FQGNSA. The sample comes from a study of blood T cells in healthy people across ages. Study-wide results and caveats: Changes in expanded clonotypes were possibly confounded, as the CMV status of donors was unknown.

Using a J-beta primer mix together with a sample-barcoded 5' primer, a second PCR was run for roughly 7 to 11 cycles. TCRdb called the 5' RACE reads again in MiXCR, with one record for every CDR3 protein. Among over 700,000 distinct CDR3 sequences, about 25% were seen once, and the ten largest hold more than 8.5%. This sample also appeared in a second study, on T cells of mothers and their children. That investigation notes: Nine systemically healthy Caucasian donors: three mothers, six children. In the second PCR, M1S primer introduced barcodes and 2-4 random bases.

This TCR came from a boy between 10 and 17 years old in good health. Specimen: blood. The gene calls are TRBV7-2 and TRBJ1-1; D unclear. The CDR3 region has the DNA TGTGCCAGCAGCCAGAGGGCCGAAGCTTTCTTT. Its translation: CASSQRAEAFF. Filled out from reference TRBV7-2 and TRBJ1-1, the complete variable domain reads GAGVSQSPSNKVTEKGKDVELRCDPISGHTALYWYRQSLGQGLEFLIYFQGNSAPDKSGLPSDRFSAERTGGSVSTLTIQRTQQEDSAVYLCASSQRAEAFFGQGTRLTVV.